Listed below are T cell receptor beta chains from one sample, sequenced in a study of cytomegalovirus exposure and HLA in healthy donors. The method was immunoSEQ multiplex PCR; TCRdb's version includes in-frame clones alone and lacks a portion of them. The sample holds around 150,000 clones, roughly two thirds seen once. The sample consisted of PBMCs. The source is a woman aged 18-29 years in good health and CMV-seropositive. The CDR3 runs from the conserved cysteine through the conserved F or W. A D gene is named only where the DNA matches it firmly. A row's size may be missing; if present it is once, few, many or a size class.

>-|TRBJ1-1|TRBV27|-
CASSFLQGKAFF
TGTGCCAGCAGTTTTTTGCAGGGGAAGGCTTTCTTT
>once|TRBJ1-5|TRBV4-1|-
CASSQAGQGPPQHF
TGCGCCAGCAGCCAAGCGGGACAAGGCCCCCCCCAGCATTTT
>-|TRBJ2-3|TRBV19|-
CASRKGPGDTQYF
TGTGCCAGTAGGAAGGGGCCAGGAGATACGCAGTATTTT
>-|TRBJ1-6|TRBV30|TRBD1
CAYRTGGYNSPLHF
TGTGCCTACAGGACAGGGGGGTATAATTCACCCCTCCACTTT
>once|TRBJ2-5|TRBV30|TRBD1
CAWSGTDFMETQYF
TGTGCCTGGTCCGGGACAGATTTTATGGAGACCCAGTACTTC
>few|TRBJ2-3|TRBV10-3|-
CAISSGENTQYF
TGTGCCATCAGCTCGGGGGAAAATACGCAGTATTTT
>-|TRBJ1-5|TRBV6-6|TRBD1
CATLRQGYQPQHF
TGTGCCACCTTAAGACAGGGGTATCAGCCCCAGCATTTT
>few|TRBJ1-1|TRBV29-1|-
CSVALPHEAFF
TGCAGCGTGGCTCTGCCGCATGAAGCTTTCTTT
>-|TRBJ2-1|TRBV2|-
CASTAGPRGVNEQFF
TGTGCCAGCACCGCGGGACCCAGGGGGGTCAATGAGCAGTTCTTC
>-|TRBJ2-1|TRBV7-2|-
CASTTLGLPGNEQFF
TGTGCCAGCACTACGCTCGGACTCCCCGGGAATGAGCAGTTCTTC
>-|TRBJ1-2|TRBV30|-
CAWSVPPGGYTF
TGTGCCTGGAGTGTACCCCCGGGGGGCTACACCTTC
>few|TRBJ1-1|TRBV28|-
CASSPYSTFNTEAFF
TGTGCCAGCAGTCCCTACAGTACCTTTAACACTGAAGCTTTCTTT
>-|TRBJ1-2|TRBV11-2|-
CASSFIGQSLNYGYTF
TGTGCCAGCAGCTTTATAGGACAGTCTCTTAACTATGGCTACACCTTC
>-|TRBJ1-2|TRBV19|-
CASTNIGGKANYGYTF
TGTGCCAGTACAAACATCGGGGGAAAAGCTAACTATGGCTACACCTTC
>-|TRBJ2-7|TRBV4-1|TRBD1
CASSLGTGADEQYF
TGCGCCAGCAGCCTCGGGACAGGGGCGGACGAGCAGTACTTC
>-|TRBJ2-1|TRBV7-9|-
CASSYTSRVNEQFF
TGTGCCAGCAGCTATACTAGTCGGGTCAATGAGCAGTTCTTC
>-|TRBJ2-7|TRBV10-1|-
CASSEEISSYEQYF
TGCGCCAGCAGTGAGGAAATCAGCTCCTACGAGCAGTACTTC
>few|TRBJ2-7|TRBV4-3|TRBD1
CASSQDRQGSLYEQYF
TGCGCCAGCAGCCAAGACAGACAGGGGTCTTTGTACGAGCAGTACTTC
>few|TRBJ1-1|TRBV18|-
CASSPVEVNTEAFF
TGTGCCAGCTCACCAGTAGAAGTGAACACTGAAGCTTTCTTT
>-|TRBJ2-7|TRBV29-1|TRBD2
CSVEGVETGGPYEQYF
TGCAGCGTTGAGGGTGTGGAGACGGGAGGGCCCTACGAGCAGTACTTC
>-|TRBJ1-5|TRBV7-9|-
CASSLGGGNQPQHF
TGTGCCAGCAGCTTGGGAGGGGGCAATCAGCCCCAGCATTTT
>-|TRBJ2-1|TRBV7-2|-
CASSFSSASYNEQFF
TGTGCCAGCAGCTTCTCTAGCGCCTCCTACAATGAGCAGTTCTTC
>-|TRBJ1-6|TRBV5-8|-
CASSLDRVNSPLHF
TGTGCCAGCAGCTTGGACAGGGTTAATTCACCCCTCCACTTT
>-|TRBJ2-7|TRBV7-2|TRBD1
CASSLATDRVEQYF
TGTGCCAGCAGCTTAGCCACGGACAGGGTCGAGCAGTACTTC
>few|TRBJ2-1|TRBV7-3|-
CASSSGTRGDEQFF
TGTGCCAGCAGCTCCGGGACAAGGGGCGATGAGCAGTTCTTC
>-|TRBJ1-2|TRBV7-2|-
CASSPPGRIEGGYTF
TGTGCCAGCAGCCCTCCCGGACGGATTGAGGGCGGCTACACCTTC
>-|TRBJ1-5|TRBV2|-
CASMAGLGNQPQHF
TGTGCCAGCATGGCAGGGTTGGGCAATCAGCCCCAGCATTTT
>once|TRBJ2-1|TRBV12-5|TRBD1
CASGGDSVYNEQFF
TGTGCTAGTGGGGGGGACAGTGTTTACAATGAGCAGTTCTTC
>-|TRBJ1-2|TRBV6-1|-
CASSDQGRNYGYTF
TGTGCCAGCAGTGACCAGGGAAGAAACTATGGCTACACCTTC
>-|TRBJ1-5|TRBV6-5|-
CASSRVGGIPGAQHF
TGTGCCAGCAGTCGCGTGGGGGGTATACCTGGGGCCCAGCATTTT
>-|TRBJ1-1|TRBV6-5|TRBD1
CASSPIDRGDTEAFF
TGTGCCAGCAGCCCCATCGACAGGGGAGACACTGAAGCTTTCTTT
>few|TRBJ1-2|TRBV9|-
CASSETANYGYTF
TGTGCCAGCAGTGAAACAGCTAACTATGGCTACACCTTC
>-|TRBJ2-7|TRBV7-9|-
CASSLVGPAEEQYF
TGTGCCAGCAGCTTAGTGGGCCCGGCCGAGGAGCAGTACTTC
>once|TRBJ2-7|TRBV10-3|-
CAISESAEQYF
TGTGCCATCAGTGAGTCGGCCGAGCAGTACTTC
>-|TRBJ1-2|TRBV10-2|-
CASLSGGPTYGYTF
TGCGCCAGCCTCAGCGGCGGGCCGACCTATGGCTACACCTTC
>-|TRBJ1-1|TRBV6-6|-
CAGSPIPQVEAFF
TGTGCCGGATCCCCTATTCCACAGGTAGAAGCTTTCTTT
>few|TRBJ2-2|TRBV7-6|TRBD2
CASSRTLGLLGTGELFF
TGTGCCAGCAGCCGAACCTTGGGACTATTGGGGACCGGGGAGCTGTTTTTT
>-|TRBJ2-1|TRBV2|-
CASSEGRYEQFF
TGTGCCAGCAGTGAAGGCCGGTACGAGCAGTTCTTC
>once|TRBJ2-5|TRBV7-9|-
CASSGNPRGETQYF
TGTGCCAGCAGCGGAAACCCAAGGGGGGAGACCCAGTACTTC
>once|TRBJ1-3|TRBV5-1|TRBD1
CASSLGFPQGASGNTIYF
TGCGCCAGCAGCTTGGGCTTCCCCCAGGGGGCTAGTGGAAACACCATATATTTT
>-|TRBJ2-1|TRBV27|TRBD1
CASSFRTGVNEQFF
TGTGCCAGCAGTTTTAGGACAGGTGTCAATGAGCAGTTCTTC
>-|TRBJ2-5|TRBV9|-
CASSPPADQGRGETQYF
TGTGCCAGCAGCCCCCCCGCGGATCAGGGGAGGGGAGAGACCCAGTACTTC
>few|TRBJ2-1|TRBV27|-
CASTRSETPGARNEQFF
TGTGCCAGCACCAGATCTGAGACACCGGGAGCGAGAAATGAGCAGTTCTTC
>few|TRBJ2-1|TRBV5-1|TRBD2
CASKEAGVHNEQFF
TGCGCCAGCAAGGAGGCGGGAGTGCACAATGAGCAGTTCTTC
>-|TRBJ1-1|TRBV6-1|TRBD1
CASREDRVSTEAFF
TGTGCCAGCAGAGAGGACAGGGTGAGCACTGAAGCTTTCTTT
>-|TRBJ1-4|TRBV5-1|TRBD1
CASSLQGSNEKLFF
TGCGCCAGCAGCTTACAGGGGAGTAATGAAAAACTGTTTTTT
>-|TRBJ1-4|TRBV19|-
CASRLRDATNEKLFF
TGTGCCAGCCGACTAAGGGATGCAACTAATGAAAAACTGTTTTTT
>-|TRBJ1-5|TRBV2|TRBD1
CASSERDRVWVGNQPQHF
TGTGCCAGCAGTGAACGGGACAGGGTGTGGGTGGGCAATCAGCCCCAGCATTTT
>-|TRBJ2-7|TRBV4-2|-
CASSQERSYEQYF
TGTGCCAGCAGCCAAGAGCGATCTTACGAGCAGTACTTC
>-|TRBJ2-1|TRBV2|TRBD1
CASLLTGANNEQFF
TGTGCCAGCCTCCTGACAGGGGCAAACAATGAGCAGTTCTTC
>-|TRBJ1-2|TRBV6-5|TRBD1
CASSFLITGDGYTF
TGTGCCAGCAGTTTTCTCATAACAGGGGATGGCTACACCTTC
>-|TRBJ1-5|TRBV6-5|TRBD1
CASSYEFRTGRQPQHF
TGTGCCAGCAGTTACGAGTTTAGGACAGGGCGTCAGCCCCAGCATTTT
>-|TRBJ1-1|TRBV11-2|TRBD1
CASSPFRGTENTEAFF
TGTGCCAGCAGCCCTTTCCGGGGGACAGAGAACACTGAAGCTTTCTTT
>-|TRBJ2-3|TRBV7-6|-
CASSLEADSLSTDTQYF
TGTGCCAGCAGCTTAGAGGCCGACTCCCTTTCCACAGATACGCAGTATTTT
>-|TRBJ1-1|TRBV6-1|-
CASSVTEAFF
TGTGCCAGCTCTGTCACTGAAGCTTTCTTT
>once|TRBJ2-3|TRBV5-1|TRBD2
CASSLGGLAGIDTQYF
TGCGCCAGCAGCTTGGGGGGACTAGCGGGTATTGATACGCAGTATTTT
>-|TRBJ2-3|TRBV5-8|TRBD2
CASSLGGRAGDTQYF
TGTGCCAGCAGCCTGGGCGGGAGGGCGGGAGATACGCAGTATTTT
>once|TRBJ1-1|TRBV5-6|-
CASSLQGFPAGGAFF
TGTGCCAGCAGCTTACAAGGATTTCCCGCAGGTGGAGCTTTCTTT
>-|TRBJ2-7|TRBV28|TRBD2
CASSSGLAGQYF
TGTGCCAGCAGTTCCGGACTAGCCGGGCAGTACTTC